These 18 T cell receptor beta chains were sequenced from one sample in a study of glioma-infiltrating T cells after dendritic cell vaccination. Assay used: immunoSEQ multiplex PCR; TCRdb lists only in-frame clones, some missing. The table has fewer than 100,000 clones, under 90% seen once; the top ten hold 15% to 17%. The sample here was blood, taken before dendritic cell vaccination. These receptors all stem from a human donor with glioblastoma.

The chain links TRBV9 to TRBJ2-3, with D tentatively TRBD2 (6 bases). The germline V gene has CDR1 SGDLS and CDR2 YYNGEE. The V end lost 1 base, the J end lost 4 bases, and 10 bases lay between the germline ends. CDR3 length: 14 residues. The DNA of the CDR3 is TGTGCCAGCAGCGTACTAGGGGAGGCAGATACGCAGTATTTT. This encodes CASSVLGEADTQYF.

This chain connects TRBV6-1 to TRBJ2-7; 8 positions agree with TRBD1. The V and J ends lost 1 base and 0 bases, in that order; junction bases with no gene match: 2. The CDR3 length is 15 residues. Germline V gives CDR1 MNHNS, CDR2 SASEGT. CDR3 amino acids: CASSEDGTGSYEQYF. CDR3 bases: TGTGCCAGCAGTGAAGACGGGACAGGCTCCTACGAGCAGTACTTC.

This clone was picked up one time. The rearrangement uses TRBV5-8 and TRBJ1-1, with D perhaps TRBD1 (5 bases). Trimming shortened V by 1 base and J by 6 bases, and 10 bases separated the two germline ends. This CDR3 region has 13 residues. Germline lookup yields CDR1 SGHTS and CDR2 YDEGEE. The CDR3, as DNA: TGTGCCAGCAGCTTGCCAGGGAATGCTGAAGCTTTCTTT. It is translated as CASSLPGNAEAFF. Full variable domain (rest looked up from reference TRBV5-8 and TRBJ1-1): EAGVTQSPTHLIKTRGQQATLRCSPISGHTSVYWYQQALGLGLQFLLWYDEGEERNRGNFPPRFSGRQFPNYSSELNVNALELEDSALYLCASSLPGNAEAFFGQGTRLTVV.

The chain is built from TRBV27 and TRBJ2-2; 7 nucleotides line up with TRBD1. This CDR3 contains 19 residues. V lost 0 bases and J lost 1; bases outside the gene matches: 11. The germline V gene has CDR1 MNHEY and CDR2 SMNVEV (reference sequence). CDR3: CASSLSIGQGDLNTGELFF. The CDR3 coding sequence is TGTGCCAGCAGTTTATCGATAGGGCAGGGGGATTTGAACACCGGGGAGCTGTTTTTT.

CDR3: CASSSWDREGGYTF. In DNA form, the CDR3 reads TGTGCCAGTAGTAGCTGGGACAGGGAGGGTGGCTACACCTTC. This chain links TRBV19 with TRBJ1-2; 9 bases fit TRBD1. V shed 4 bases and J 7 bases; nucleotides not matched to a gene: 7. This CDR3 spans 14 amino acids. Looked up from germline, CDR1 is LNHDA and CDR2 is SQIVND (reference sequence).

The rearrangement joins TRBV9 to TRBJ1-3; 9 bases agree with TRBD1. This CDR3 has 17 residues. Germline CDR1 SGDLS, CDR2 YYNGEE. J lost 0 bases, V lost 4 bases, and 8 bases had no gene match. The CDR3 DNA reads TGTGCCAGCAGCCCAGGGACAGGGATTTTCTCTGGAAACACCATATATTTT. Translation: CASSPGTGIFSGNTIYF.

This clone was observed once. The genes are TRBV11-3 and TRBJ2-2; 8 positions match TRBD1. Germline CDR1 reads SGHNT; CDR2 reads YENEEA. V dropped 3 bases and J dropped 1; count of bases not matched to a gene: 4. The CDR3 extends over 16 amino acids. For the CDR3, the DNA is TGTGCCAGCAGCTTTACCGGGACAGGGAACACCGGGGAGCTGTTTTTT. Protein product: CASSFTGTGNTGELFF.

This clone was detected only a few times. The rearrangement uses TRBV27 and TRBJ1-2; the match to TRBD1 covers 9 bases. CDR1 is MNHEY, CDR2 SMNVEV, per germline (reference sequence). The CDR3 sequence is 14 residues long. The trim removed 7 bases at V and 3 bases at J, leaving 6 bases unmatched. The CDR3, as DNA: TGTGCCAGCACAGCGACAGGGGGATACTATGGCTACACCTTC. This gives the protein CASTATGGYYGYTF.

The chain employs TRBV11-3 and TRBJ2-3; TRBD1 might be the D (6 bases). V lost 1 base and J 1 base, leaving 12 bases between the germline ends. Looked up from germline, CDR1 is SGHNT and CDR2 is YENEEA. The CDR3 consists of 16 residues. CDR3 protein: CASSLGRAGGTDTQYF. CDR3 DNA sequence: TGTGCCAGCAGCTTAGGTCGGGCAGGGGGCACAGATACGCAGTATTTT. Using reference TRBV11-3 and TRBJ2-3 for the parts outside the CDR3, the full variable domain is EAGVVQSPRYKIIEKKQPVAFWCNPISGHNTLYWYLQNLGQGPELLIRYENEEAVDDSQLPKDRFSAERLKGVDSTLKIQPAELGDSAVYLCASSLGRAGGTDTQYFGPGTRLTVL.

This sequence joins TRBV9 and TRBJ2-7; TRBD1 matches at 9 bases. The V gene's germline CDR1 is SGDLS and CDR2 YYNGEE. CDR3 length: 15 amino acids. Unmatched junction bases numbered 7, after V lost 3 bases and J lost 3 bases. The CDR3, as DNA: TGTGCCAGCAGCGCGGACAGGGGATTTTTCTACGAGCAGTACTTC. The encoded protein is CASSADRGFFYEQYF.

This rearrangement joins TRBV10-2 to TRBJ2-3, with D maybe TRBD2 (6 bases). Germline CDR1 WSHSY, CDR2 SAAADI. CDR3 size: 13 residues. Trimming removed 8 bases from V and 4 bases from J, with 13 bases in between. The CDR3 sequence is CASARVAADTQYF. The CDR3 bases are TGCGCCAGCGCTCGGGTAGCGGCAGATACGCAGTATTTT.

The V and J genes are TRBV27 and TRBJ2-2, with D perhaps TRBD1 (7 bases). Germline-derived CDR1 and CDR2 are MNHEY and SMNVEV (reference sequence). Trimming left V 3 bases short and J 1 base short, with 18 bases between. This CDR3 is 18 amino acids long. This CDR3 reads CASSLGQGGTKNTGELFF. CDR3 DNA: TGTGCCAGCAGTTTGGGGCAGGGGGGTACAAAGAACACCGGGGAGCTGTTTTTT.

This clone showed up just once. DNA for the CDR3: TGTGCCACCAGCAGAGAGACGGGAGTGGGGGATACGCAGTATTTT. Amino acids: CATSRETGVGDTQYF. The rearrangement joins TRBV15 to TRBJ2-3; maybe TRBD2 (6 bases). The CDR3 covers 15 residues. The V gene's germline CDR1 is LNHNV and CDR2 YYDKDF (reference sequence). V shed 0 bases and J shed 6 bases, with 13 bases lying between them. Filled out from reference TRBV15 and TRBJ2-3, the complete variable domain reads DAMVIQNPRYQVTQFGKPVTLSCSQTLNHNVMYWYQQKSSQAPKLLFHYYDKDFNNEADTPDNFQSRRPNTSFCFLDIRSPGLGDTAMYLCATSRETGVGDTQYFGPGTRLTVL.

The V and J genes are TRBV7-7 and TRBJ2-1, with 7 bases that match TRBD1. This CDR3 contains 16 residues. Trimming cost V 5 bases and J 4 bases; bases outside gene matches: 11. Germline loops: CDR1 SSHAT, CDR2 FNYEAQ (reference sequence). The DNA of the CDR3 is TGTGCCAGCAGCCGAGGGGGCGGTTTGGGGTACAATGAGCAGTTCTTC. This gives the protein CASSRGGGLGYNEQFF.

The V and J genes are TRBV5-1 and TRBJ2-3; TRBD1 matches 8 bases. V dropped 3 bases and J dropped 2; count of bases not matched to a gene: 17. Germline V gene lookup returns CDR1 SGHRS and CDR2 YFSETQ. There are 19 residues in the CDR3. The CDR3 coding sequence is TGCGCCAGCAGCTGGGCCGATCTTGACAGGGGAGACCCCACAGATACGCAGTATTTT. It translates to CASSWADLDRGDPTDTQYF.

This clone appeared a few times. This chain connects TRBV14 to TRBJ2-7; 10 bases align to TRBD1. V trimming: 1 base; J trimming: 6 bases; junction bases outside the gene matches: 9. This CDR3 contains 16 residues. Germline V CDR1 and CDR2: SGHDN, FVKESK. The CDR3 DNA reads TGTGCCAGCAGCCAAGGGGGGGACAGGGGTCTGGGCGAGCAGTACTTC. Its protein product is CASSQGGDRGLGEQYF.

There are a few counts of this clone. V usage is TRBV19 and J usage is TRBJ1-1; D gene ambiguous. This CDR3 region has 13 residues. The ends were cut back, 5 bases at V and 0 bases at J, with 7 bases in the middle. Germline CDR1 reads LNHDA; CDR2 reads SQIVND (reference sequence). The CDR3 region is CASSVAMNTEAFF. The DNA for the CDR3 is TGTGCCAGTAGTGTAGCCATGAACACTGAAGCTTTCTTT.

The V and J genes are TRBV12-2 and TRBJ1-3. TRBV12-2 is a pseudogene segment. The CDR3 totals 18 residues. CDR3 DNA: TGTGCAAGTCGCTTAGCGTACGAGGGATGGCAGTCTGGAAACACCATATATTTT. Residues: CASRLAYEGWQSGNTIYF.